Presented here are 20 T cell receptor beta chains from one specimen sequenced in a study of cytomegalovirus exposure and HLA in healthy donors. The PCR made use of 60 Vbeta and 13 Jbeta primers. TCRdb keeps only in-frame clones here, not all; method: immunoSEQ multiplex PCR. The table has 150,000 to 250,000 clones, 82% seen once. The sample comprised PBMCs. All receptors derive from a boy under 10 years old in good health and CMV-seronegative.

The chain combines TRBV12-1 with TRBJ2-5; TRBD1 was called by the table and not checked on the DNA. TRBV12-1 is recorded as a pseudogene. The CDR3 has 12 residues. CDR3 sequence: CASSPDRPTQYF. The DNA of the CDR3 is TGTGCCAGCAGCCCCGACAGGCCAACCCAGTACTTC.

This sequence joins TRBV10-3 and TRBJ1-5; maybe TRBD1 (5 bases). The V end lost 5 bases, the J end lost 5 bases, and 16 bases lay between the germline ends. Germline CDR1 is ENHRY and CDR2 is SYGVKD. CDR3 length: 15 residues. CDR3 loop: CAISITYRPDQPQHF. DNA for the CDR3: TGTGCCATCAGTATCACCTACAGGCCCGATCAGCCCCAGCATTTT.

The chain joins TRBV7-6 to TRBJ2-1, with 8 bases matching TRBD2. The CDR3 runs 16 residues. Germline trimming cut 2 bases from V and 8 bases from J; bases unmatched to any gene: 11. Germline CDR1 and CDR2: SGHVS and FNYEAQ. CDR3: CASSLSLRGGSDEQFF. CDR3 DNA: TGTGCCAGCAGCTTATCCCTACGGGGGGGCTCGGATGAGCAGTTCTTC.

Only one count was recorded for this clone. The chain uses TRBV5-1 and TRBJ1-2, with D perhaps TRBD1 (5 bases). Germline-derived CDR1 and CDR2 are SGHRS and YFSETQ. The CDR3 spans 13 residues. Trimming removed 1 base from V and 4 bases from J, with 8 bases in between. CDR3 nucleotides: TGCGCCAGCAGCTTGAGGGGAACCTATGGCTACACCTTC. This translates into CASSLRGTYGYTF.

The rearrangement uses TRBV9 and TRBJ2-2; D not resolved. The CDR3 runs 13 residues. The V and J ends lost 0 bases and 3 bases respectively, with 3 bases between them. Germline V lookup: CDR1 SGDLS, CDR2 YYNGEE. CDR3 nucleotide sequence: TGTGCCAGCAGCGTAGTCGACACCGGGGAGCTGTTTTTT. Translating gives CASSVVDTGELFF.

The V call is TRBV7-2, the J call TRBJ1-5; 7 nucleotides align to TRBD1. Per the germline V gene, CDR1 is SGHTA and CDR2 is FQGNSA. J lost 0 bases, V lost 5 bases, and 16 bases had no gene match. The CDR3 loop spans 19 amino acids. CDR3 in amino acids: CASSRVGTVKGYSNQPQHF. In DNA, the CDR3 is TGTGCCAGCAGCAGAGTCGGGACAGTAAAGGGGTATAGCAATCAGCCCCAGCATTTT.

CDR3 sequence: CASSPGGQETQYF. The CDR3 DNA reads as TGTGCCAGCAGCCCCGGGGGGCAAGAGACCCAGTACTTC. The chain has TRBV9 and TRBJ2-5; 7 nucleotides match TRBD2. CDR3 length equals 13 residues. Germline values: CDR1 SGDLS, CDR2 YYNGEE. Losses at the gene ends were 4 bases for V and 2 bases for J; bases not matched to a gene: 2.

The chain employs TRBV7-2 and TRBJ2-7; 8 positions agree with TRBD2. Per germline, CDR1 SGHTA and CDR2 FQGNSA. Trimming removed 5 bases from V and 1 base from J; junction bases left unmatched: 19. This CDR3 is built from 19 residues. The CDR3 region is CASSHQGPRAGGSSYEQYF. CDR3 DNA sequence: TGTGCCAGCAGCCACCAAGGCCCTCGCGCGGGGGGTAGTTCCTACGAGCAGTACTTC.

CDR3 sequence reads: CASSIGGVEETQYF. In DNA, the CDR3 is TGCGCCAGCAGCATCGGGGGGGTAGAAGAGACCCAGTACTTC. The J gene is TRBJ2-5, the V gene TRBV5-1; 8 bases line up with TRBD2. Looked up from germline, CDR1 is SGHRS and CDR2 is YFSETQ. The length of the CDR3 is 14 residues. V lost 4 bases to trimming and J lost 3 bases; unmatched junction nucleotides: 5. Drawing the rest from reference TRBV5-1 and TRBJ2-5, the complete variable domain is KAGVTQTPRYLIKTRGQQVTLSCSPISGHRSVSWYQQTPGQGLQFLFEYFSETQRNKGNFPGRFSGRQFSNSRSEMNVSTLELGDSALYLCASSIGGVEETQYFGPGTRLLVL.

The chain links TRBV9 to TRBJ1-6, with 7 bases that match TRBD1. V dropped 4 bases and J dropped 5; count of bases not matched to a gene: 6. Germline CDR1 is SGDLS and CDR2 is YYNGEE. This CDR3 spans 15 amino acids. CDR3 in DNA: TGTGCCAGCAGCTCGAGGACAGGCGATAATTCACCCCTCCACTTT. Translated: CASSSRTGDNSPLHF. Using reference TRBV9 and TRBJ1-6 for the parts outside the CDR3, the full variable domain is DSGVTQTPKHLITATGQRVTLRCSPRSGDLSVYWYQQSLDQGLQFLIQYYNGEERAKGNILERFSAQQFPDLHSELNLSSLELGDSALYFCASSSRTGDNSPLHFGNGTRLTVT.

The chain couples TRBV4-1 to TRBJ2-1, with D tentatively TRBD2 (7 bases). CDR3 length: 16 residues. In germline, CDR1 is MGHRA, CDR2 YSYEKL. V was clipped by 0 bases and J by 7 bases, with 16 bases between them. This CDR3 is CASSQDPGGRGNEQFF. In DNA, the CDR3 is TGCGCCAGCAGCCAAGACCCGGGGGGCCGAGGGAATGAGCAGTTCTTC.

The CDR3 DNA reads TGCGCCAGCAGCTTGTTTGGGGCCGGTGGCTACACCTTC. Residues: CASSLFGAGGYTF. This chain links TRBV5-1 with TRBJ1-2, with D possibly TRBD1 on 5 matching bases. This CDR3 contains 13 residues. V was clipped by 1 base and J by 7 bases, with 11 bases between them. The germline V gene encodes CDR1 SGHRS and CDR2 YFSETQ.

The chain employs TRBV19 and TRBJ1-5, with D perhaps matching TRBD1 (6 bases). CDR1 is LNHDA, CDR2 SQIVND, per germline (reference sequence). The CDR3 contains 16 residues. V was trimmed by 5 bases and J by 9 bases, leaving 23 bases between them. DNA of the CDR3: TGTGCCAGTAGTGACCCGGGGGAGGGGGGGGTGAGGCCCCAGCATTTT. It specifies CASSDPGEGGVRPQHF.

The chain combines TRBV4-1 with TRBJ2-1, with 15 bases identical to TRBD2. The CDR3 length is 16 residues. The germline gives CDR1 MGHRA, CDR2 YSYEKL. V dropped 2 bases and J dropped 9; count of bases not matched to a gene: 5. The chain's CDR3 is CASSQWTSGGAGEQFF. CDR3 DNA: TGCGCCAGCAGCCAATGGACTAGCGGGGGGGCGGGTGAGCAGTTCTTC.

The CDR3 sequence: CASSHGQGEETQYF. Written as DNA, the CDR3 is TGCGCCAGCAGCCACGGACAGGGGGAAGAGACCCAGTACTTC. The chain is built from TRBV4-3 and TRBJ2-5; 10 bases align to TRBD1. V gave up 3 bases and J gave up 3 bases; unmatched junction bases: 1. This CDR3 spans 14 amino acids. Germline-derived CDR1 and CDR2 are LGHNA and YSLEER.

The chain combines TRBV2 with TRBJ1-1, with a weak D call TRBD1 (5 bases). V was cut by 6 bases and J by 8 bases, with 10 bases left in between. The germline V gene encodes CDR1 SNHLY and CDR2 FYNNEI. This CDR3 has 11 amino acids. The CDR3 DNA reads TGTGCCAGCAGGGGACTAGGGGAAGCTTTCTTT. The encoded protein is CASRGLGEAFF.

This clone has a single count. The CDR3 loop is CASSDQRGHTIYF. The DNA of the CDR3 is TGTGCCAGCAGCGACCAAAGGGGGCACACCATATATTTT. The chain employs TRBV2 and TRBJ1-3, with 7 bases lining up with TRBD1. The CDR3 extends over 13 amino acids. Losses at the gene ends were 6 bases for V and 8 bases for J; bases not matched to a gene: 7. Germline CDR1 reads SNHLY; CDR2 reads FYNNEI.

The chain joins TRBV4-3 to TRBJ2-7; the D gene is possibly TRBD1 (6 bases). CDR1 is LGHNA and CDR2 is YSLEER in the germline V gene. V was shortened by 4 bases and J by 3 bases, with 16 bases between the two germline ends. This CDR3 is 15 amino acids long. The CDR3 protein is CASSLSLRTDYEQYF. The CDR3 nucleotides read TGCGCCAGCAGCCTAAGCCTCAGGACAGACTACGAGCAGTACTTC.

The rearrangement uses TRBV5-4 and TRBJ2-5, with TRBD1 identical over 10 bases. The DNA end favors TRBJ2-7, so the J call may be wrong. Germline V gene lookup returns CDR1 SGHNT and CDR2 YYREEE (reference sequence). This CDR3 has 16 amino acids. The CDR3 sequence: CASSRTGTGEPYEQYF. The DNA of the CDR3 is TGTGCCAGCAGCCGCACCGGGACAGGGGAACCCTACGAGCAGTACTTC.

The V and J genes are TRBV27 and TRBJ2-7; 7 bases fit TRBD1. V lost 5 bases, J lost 7 bases, and 2 bases stayed unmatched. The germline CDR1 and CDR2 sequences are MNHEY and SMNVEV (reference sequence). CDR3 size: 11 residues. CDR3 sequence (DNA): TGTGCCAGCAGTACAGGGGATGAGCAGTACTTC. Amino acids: CASSTGDEQYF.